The clone carrying this T cell receptor beta chain was seen ten or more times. This sample was taken from a study of spatial heterogeneity in lung cancer. Study at large: Sequencing consistently turned up more beta-chain sequences than alpha-chain sequences. Mean representation of each unique TCR and UMI combination in the raw reads exceeded 8.5 occurrences.

The time point was: sample taken at primary tumor resection. The sequenced material consisted of unsorted whole RNA from tumor, nontumor lung or frozen PBMC. TCRdb itself ran the 5' RACE reads through MiXCR, one entry per CDR3 protein. The sample holds under 40,000 distinct CDR3 sequences; approximately 6.3% are singletons and the top ten take roughly 10%. This CDR3 spans 16 amino acids. Germline V gene data show CDR1 as MDHEN and CDR2 as SYDVKM. The junction had 7 bases not matched to a gene; V was cut back by 4 bases and J by 2 bases. The material was PBMCs, obtained at surgery. The genes are TRBV28 and TRBJ2-7; TRBD1 aligns across 11 bases. This TCR derives from a male donor with early-stage non-small cell lung cancer. This chain's CDR3 is CASSSVPGQGAYEQYF. CDR3 sequence (DNA): TGTGCCAGCAGTTCCGTACCGGGACAGGGGGCCTACGAGCAGTACTTC.